These 21 T cell receptor beta chains originate from one sample sequenced in a study of T cells in Graves' hyperthyroidism and ophthalmopathy. Amplification of TCR beta CDR3 regions used RNA as the template. The HTBI set primed first-round TCR CDR3 RT-PCR. TCRdb ran MiXCR on the multiplex PCR reads and lists one entry per CDR3 protein. The sample records around 56,000 distinct CDR3 sequences, about 50% being singletons. The sequenced material came from blood. Receptors originate from a woman aged 25-40 years with Graves' ophthalmopathy.

In regard to this clonotype: Here the CDR3 omits its conserved ending phenylalanine or tryptophan, so a read error is the likely source. The DNA is omitted, as the CDR3 cannot be located on it reliably, and the CDR3 follows TCRdb's listing. V is TRBV5-5 and J is TRBJ1-4. Germline CDR1 is SGHKS and CDR2 is YYEKEE (reference sequence). The CDR3 comprises 15 residues, both ends counted. The CDR3 sequence: CASTNSGATNEKRFC.

The table lists this clonotype with many counts. CDR3 loop: CSARPGQGNTQYF. CDR3 nucleotide sequence: TGCAGTGCGAGGCCGGGACAGGGAAATACGCAGTATTTT. V is TRBV20-1 and J is TRBJ2-3; 9 bases are a match to TRBD1. V gave up 6 bases and J gave up 7 bases; unmatched junction bases: 8. This CDR3 is 13 amino acids long. Germline V gives CDR1 DFQATT, CDR2 SNEGSKA (reference sequence).

The count of this clonotype is one. The chain links TRBV2 to TRBJ1-4, with TRBD1 matching over 7 bases. Germline V gene sequence: CDR1 SNHLY, CDR2 FYNNEI. J gave up 8 bases and V 5 bases, and 5 bases lay outside the gene matches. The CDR3 contains 13 residues. This chain's CDR3 is CASSPGGEEKLFF. In DNA form, the CDR3 reads TGTGCCAGCAGTCCAGGGGGAGAAGAAAAACTGTTTTTT. Looking up the rest from reference TRBV2 and TRBJ1-4 gives the full variable domain: EPEVTQTPSHQVTQMGQEVILRCVPISNHLYFYWYRQILGQKVEFLVSFYNNEISEKSEIFDDQFSVERPDGSNFTLKIRSTKLEDSAMYFCASSPGGEEKLFFGSGTQLSVL.

At least ten counts were recorded for this clonotype. The J gene is TRBJ2-1, the V gene TRBV20-1; D might be TRBD2 (5 bases). The CDR3 is made up of 15 amino acids. Germline loops: CDR1 DFQATT, CDR2 SNEGSKA (reference sequence). V lost 5 bases and J 7 bases, leaving 21 bases between the germline ends. The CDR3 loop reads CSAYSRTSGFNEQFF. For the CDR3, the DNA is TGCAGTGCTTATAGCAGGACTTCCGGATTTAATGAGCAGTTCTTC.

This clonotype was counted ten times or more. The rearrangement uses TRBV6-4 and TRBJ2-7; tentatively, D is TRBD2 (6 bases). With 4 bases removed from V and 3 bases from J, the gap between germline ends came to 10 bases. Germline V gene sequence: CDR1 MRHNA, CDR2 SNTAGT. The CDR3 consists of 13 residues. The CDR3 nucleotides are TGTGCCAGCAGTGTTCAGGAGGGCTACGAGCAGTACTTC. Protein product: CASSVQEGYEQYF.

This clonotype was counted ten times or more. It may be a read error: a sequence one base away is much more abundant. The chain is built from TRBV20-1 and TRBJ1-2, with 9 bases identical to TRBD1. CDR3 length equals 13 residues. Germline CDR1 DFQATT, CDR2 SNEGSKA (reference sequence). In nucleotides, the CDR3 is TGCAGGGCCGCCGGGACAGGGACCTATGGCTACACCTTC. Protein product: CRAAGTGTYGYTF.

This chain joins TRBV27 and TRBJ2-1, with TRBD1 matching over 8 bases. The CDR3 runs to 14 residues. The germline gives CDR1 MNHEY, CDR2 SMNVEV (reference sequence). Germline trimming cut 5 bases from V and 12 bases from J; bases unmatched to any gene: 12. The CDR3 here is CASSASTGVVGQFF. The DNA for the CDR3 is TGTGCCAGCAGTGCCTCGACAGGGGTGGTCGGGCAGTTCTTC.

V and J are TRBV7-9 and TRBJ1-2; D is possibly TRBD1 (6 bases). CDR1 and CDR2 (germline): SEHNR, FQNEAQ (reference sequence). The CDR3 is 13 residues long. Trimming cost V 1 base and J 12 bases, with 15 bases left between them. The CDR3 loop is CASSLDRVSGNTF. In nucleotides, the CDR3 is TGTGCCAGCAGCTTAGACAGGGTCTCTGGAAACACCTTC.

This clonotype was observed at least ten times. This chain connects TRBV28 to TRBJ2-7; D tentatively fits TRBD1 or TRBD2 (5 bases each). Germline values: CDR1 MDHEN, CDR2 SYDVKM. V lost 5 bases and J lost 3, with 20 bases in between. This CDR3 region has 16 residues. This chain's CDR3 is CASSPRVGDVGYEQYF. In DNA form, the CDR3 reads TGTGCCAGCAGTCCCCGGGTCGGGGACGTGGGCTACGAGCAGTACTTC.

The V and J genes are TRBV2 and TRBJ2-7; 10 nucleotides agree with TRBD1. Germline assignment: CDR1 SNHLY and CDR2 FYNNEI. CDR3 length: 14 amino acids. Losses at the gene ends were 8 bases for V and 3 bases for J; bases not matched to a gene: 7. For the CDR3, the DNA is TGTGCCAGCGCTCGGTGGACAGGGGGCTACGAGCAGTACTTC. This gives the protein CASARWTGGYEQYF.

The chain links TRBV6-4 to TRBJ1-1; no definite D call. The germline CDR1 and CDR2 sequences are MRHNA and SNTAGT. The CDR3 sequence is 14 residues long. The germline V and J ends were trimmed by 4 bases and 2 bases, with 11 bases remaining between them. CDR3: CASSVPRKNTEAFF. Here the CDR3 DNA reads TGTGCCAGCAGTGTCCCTCGGAAAAACACTGAAGCTTTCTTT.

About this clonotype: The junction shows a germline mismatch at one end, possibly a read error. The rearrangement links TRBV5-1 to TRBJ2-3; D is perhaps TRBD2 (5 bases). This CDR3 contains 16 residues. Germline assignment: CDR1 SGHRS and CDR2 YFSETQ. The CDR3, as DNA: TGCGCCAGCAGCTTGGAGAGGGCTAGCACCCCAGATACGCAGTATTTC. It specifies CASSLERASTPDTQYF.

This clonotype was seen ten or more times. The rearrangement links TRBV5-8 to TRBJ2-1; the match to TRBD1 covers 9 bases. Germline-derived CDR1 and CDR2 are SGHTS and YDEGEE. The CDR3 is 15 amino acids. V shed 3 bases and J 4 bases; nucleotides not matched to a gene: 5. The CDR3 region has the DNA TGTGCCAGCAGCTCGGACAGGGGTCCGTACAATGAGCAGTTCTTC. It encodes CASSSDRGPYNEQFF.

This clonotype occurred many times. This chain connects TRBV7-9 to TRBJ2-1; D may be TRBD1 or TRBD2 (6 bases each). The CDR3 has 15 amino acids. Trimming left V 5 bases short and J 4 bases short, with 15 bases between. CDR1 and CDR2 from the germline V gene are SEHNR and FQNEAQ (reference sequence). CDR3 coding DNA: TGTGCCAGCAGCCCGCGCGGGGACACATACAATGAGCAGTTCTTC. Translated: CASSPRGDTYNEQFF.

This clonotype was picked up many times. The rearrangement uses TRBV6-6 and TRBJ2-7; 8 bases align to TRBD1. Germline values: CDR1 MNHNY, CDR2 SVGAGI (reference sequence). V gave up 5 bases and J gave up 2 bases; unmatched junction bases: 5. There are 14 residues in the CDR3. The CDR3 DNA is TGTGCCAGCAGTCGCGGGACAGGTGCCTACGAGCAGTACTTC. Its protein is CASSRGTGAYEQYF.

The gene calls are TRBV25-1 and TRBJ2-1; 7 bases are shared with TRBD2. The germline V gene has CDR1 MGHDK and CDR2 SYGVNS. CDR3 length: 15 residues. Losses at the gene ends were 7 bases for V and 5 bases for J; bases not matched to a gene: 11. The CDR3 DNA reads TGTGCCAGCACGAAGCGGGACCCACTTAACAATGAGCAGTTCTTC. Its translation is CASTKRDPLNNEQFF.

This clonotype has ten or more counts. The gene calls are TRBV6-5 and TRBJ2-2, with 7 bases aligning to TRBD1. CDR1 and CDR2 (germline): MNHEY, SVGAGI. This CDR3 region has 14 residues. V lost 7 bases, J lost 4 bases, and 6 bases stayed unmatched. Here the CDR3 reads CASKIQGVTGELFF. CDR3 in DNA: TGTGCCAGCAAGATCCAGGGGGTCACCGGGGAGCTGTTTTTT.

This chain joins TRBV7-2 and TRBJ2-1, with 8 bases identical to TRBD1. The V gene's germline CDR1 is SGHTA and CDR2 FQGNSA. V gave up 5 bases and J gave up 4 bases; unmatched junction bases: 13. There are 17 residues in the CDR3. This chain's CDR3 is CASSTRQGLAKYNEQFF. The CDR3 DNA reads TGTGCCAGCAGCACCCGACAGGGGCTAGCCAAATACAATGAGCAGTTCTTC.

Concerning this clonotype: This clone may be a read error of a much larger clone one base away. The chain couples TRBV19 to TRBJ1-5; tentatively, D is TRBD2 (5 bases). Gene TRBJ2-3 matches the end of the DNA better, so the J call may be wrong. The V gene's germline CDR1 is LNHDA and CDR2 SQIVND (reference sequence). The CDR3 runs 15 residues. Here the CDR3 DNA reads TGTGCCAGCAGTTTTACGGGATATAGCAATCAGCCCCAGTATTTT. Its protein is CASSFTGYSNQPQYF.

This clonotype was observed a single time. This chain uses TRBV13 with TRBJ2-1; D gene unclear. Germline V gene lookup returns CDR1 PRHDT and CDR2 FYEKMQ (reference sequence). The CDR3 loop spans 10 amino acids. V was shortened by 4 bases and J by 13 bases, with 8 bases between the two germline ends. CDR3 sequence (DNA): TGTGCCAGCAGCTCATATGGACAGTTCTTC. It is translated as CASSSYGQFF.

This clonotype was seen repeatedly, ten times or more. This chain links TRBV30 with TRBJ2-7, with D perhaps matching TRBD2 (6 bases). Deletions cut 2 bases from V and 6 bases from J, with 14 bases between. CDR1 is GTSNPN, CDR2 SVGIG, per germline (reference sequence). The CDR3 length is 13 residues. The CDR3 DNA reads as TGTGCCTGGAGTATTCGGACGCGGGGCGAGCAGTACTTC. Amino acid sequence: CAWSIRTRGEQYF.